Listed here are 7 T cell receptor beta chains from one sample, sequenced in a study of beta chain features in type 1 diabetes (dated by TCRdb to 2016 to 2019). The method behind the library was the immunoSEQ multiplex PCR assay. The entire isolated RNA was reverse transcribed using the High Capacity cDNA Reverse Transcription Kit, and thus expressed TCRB transcripts were sequenced. The source is immuneACCESS, and TCRdb retained only in-frame sequences with V and J called. Part of the clones is not carried over; for the studies checked, unresolved V genes explain less than half of this, and the remainder is unexplained. Counted in this sample were nearly 250,000 clones; about 63% of them appeared once. The ten largest clones capture 0.053% of the sample. The source material was naive CD4+ T cells from blood. Read against the paper, the sample's cell subset or site label means: true naive CD4+ T cells. Source of these receptors: a man aged 25-45 years in good health.

The V and J genes are TRBV11-2 and TRBJ2-7; TRBD2 aligns across 8 bases. The germline gives CDR1 SGHAT, CDR2 FQNNGV. V dropped 5 bases and J dropped 0; count of bases not matched to a gene: 9. The CDR3 sequence is 16 residues long. CDR3 protein: CASSPLLAVSSYEQYF. In DNA, the CDR3 is TGTGCCAGCAGCCCTCTACTAGCGGTGAGCTCCTACGAGCAGTACTTC.

The chain carries TRBV18 and TRBJ2-7; TRBD2 matches at 10 bases. Losses at the gene ends were 6 bases for V and 4 bases for J; bases not matched to a gene: 6. Germline CDR1 reads KGHSH; CDR2 reads LQKENI. There are 14 residues in the CDR3. CDR3 loop: CASSGLAMRYEQYF. The CDR3 DNA reads TGTGCCAGCTCGGGACTAGCGATGCGGTACGAGCAGTACTTC.

This chain uses TRBV9 with TRBJ2-2, with D hard to call. V lost 0 bases and J lost 7, with 4 bases in between. The CDR3 length is 12 residues. Germline V gives CDR1 SGDLS, CDR2 YYNGEE. The CDR3 region has the DNA TGTGCCAGCAGCGTAGTAGGCGGGGAGCTGTTTTTT. This codes for CASSVVGGELFF.

This clone was seen just once. J is TRBJ2-7 and V is TRBV28; possible D gene TRBD2, 5 bases. CDR1 MDHEN and CDR2 SYDVKM come from the germline V gene. This CDR3 is built from 12 residues. Deletions cut 3 bases from V and 5 bases from J, with 8 bases between. The CDR3 nucleotides read TGTGCCAGCAGTTTTAGAGGGAACGAGCAGTACTTC. Its translation: CASSFRGNEQYF.

The gene calls are TRBV7-2 and TRBJ2-3, with 8 bases matching TRBD2. Germline V gene lookup returns CDR1 SGHTA and CDR2 FQGNSA. The CDR3 is made up of 14 amino acids. With 5 bases clipped from V and 6 bases from J, the junction kept 7 bases outside the gene matches. The CDR3, as DNA: TGTGCCAGCAGCCTGACTAGCGAGTGGGATACGCAGTATTTT. This translates into CASSLTSEWDTQYF.

The V and J genes are TRBV10-2 and TRBJ1-2, with D uncertain. V shed 6 bases and J shed 7 bases, with 9 bases lying between them. The CDR3 runs to 11 residues. The germline CDR1 and CDR2 sequences are WSHSY and SAAADI. DNA for the CDR3: TGCGCCAGCAGCCCCTCAAGTGGCTACACCTTC. Its translation is CASSPSSGYTF.

CDR3 sequence (DNA): TGCAGCATTCTCGGGACAGGGGGCAATGAGCAGTTCTTC. Translating gives CSILGTGGNEQFF. This chain uses TRBV29-1 with TRBJ2-1; 11 bases match TRBD1. This CDR3 is built from 13 residues. The V segment lost 8 bases and the J segment 6 bases; nucleotides outside the gene matches: 6. CDR1 is SQVTM and CDR2 is ANQGSEA in the germline V gene.